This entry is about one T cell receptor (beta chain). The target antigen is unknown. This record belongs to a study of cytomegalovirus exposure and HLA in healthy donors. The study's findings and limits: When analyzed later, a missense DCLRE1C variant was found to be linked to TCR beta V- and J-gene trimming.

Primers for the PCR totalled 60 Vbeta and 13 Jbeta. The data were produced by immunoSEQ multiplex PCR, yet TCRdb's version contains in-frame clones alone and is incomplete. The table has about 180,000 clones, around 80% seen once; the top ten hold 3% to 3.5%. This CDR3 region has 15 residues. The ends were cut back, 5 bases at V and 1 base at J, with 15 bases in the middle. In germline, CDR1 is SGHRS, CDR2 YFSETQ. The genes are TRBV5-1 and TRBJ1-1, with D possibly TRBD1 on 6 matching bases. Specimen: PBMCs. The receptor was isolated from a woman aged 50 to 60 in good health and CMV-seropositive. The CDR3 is CASSLTGNSNTEAFF. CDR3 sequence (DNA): TGCGCCAGCAGTTTAACAGGGAACTCGAACACTGAAGCTTTCTTT.